The present TCR beta chain was sequenced within a study of shared clonotypes between healthy human individuals. The CDR3 sequence is 16 residues long. The V gene's germline CDR1 is SEHNR and CDR2 FQNEAQ (reference sequence). Trimming cost V 0 bases and J 10 bases, with 16 bases left between them. Worth noting for this clone: As yet, its antigen is unknown.

Study conclusions and caveats: It was observed that around 5% of naive CD4 clonotypes were shared across several donors.

Every subset's genomic DNA went evenly onto several immunoSEQ plates. The data were produced by immunoSEQ multiplex PCR, yet TCRdb's version contains in-frame clones alone and is incomplete. The sample shows 1.5 million to 2.5 million clones, roughly 95% of them seen only once. The naive CD8 population came from CD45RO-negative cells selected for CCR7, without terminally differentiated effector memory CD45RA+ cells. The chain couples TRBV7-9 to TRBJ1-6; D is ambiguous. The receptor's source is a man in his late teens or twenties in good health. The source material was naive CD8+ T cells sorted from blood. The chain's CDR3 is CASSLALGGSGSPLHF. The CDR3 DNA reads TGTGCCAGCAGCTTAGCCCTGGGAGGATCAGGCTCACCCCTCCACTTT.